This entry features one T cell receptor (beta chain) sequence. This entry is derived from a study of blood T cells in healthy people across ages. Germline CDR1 is SEHNR and CDR2 is FQNEAQ (reference sequence). The CDR3 loop spans 15 amino acids. Trimming took off 0 bases at V and 2 bases at J, with 8 bases between the two ends. Primed by a sample-barcoded 5' primer and a J-beta primer mix, a second PCR proceeded for about 6 to 11 cycles. One entry per CDR3 protein results from TCRdb running MiXCR on the 5' RACE reads. The sample shows about 720,000 distinct CDR3 sequences, 22% of them seen only once. Caucasian individuals from Russia who were healthy and aged about 6 to 95 acted as donors.

This clonotype was obtained from a man in his 70s in good health. The sample comprised blood. This chain uses TRBV7-9 with TRBJ2-1; no clear D gene. In DNA, the CDR3 is TGTGCCAGCAGCTTAGCGGGCCATACCTACAATGAGCAGTTCTTC. Translation gives CASSLAGHTYNEQFF.